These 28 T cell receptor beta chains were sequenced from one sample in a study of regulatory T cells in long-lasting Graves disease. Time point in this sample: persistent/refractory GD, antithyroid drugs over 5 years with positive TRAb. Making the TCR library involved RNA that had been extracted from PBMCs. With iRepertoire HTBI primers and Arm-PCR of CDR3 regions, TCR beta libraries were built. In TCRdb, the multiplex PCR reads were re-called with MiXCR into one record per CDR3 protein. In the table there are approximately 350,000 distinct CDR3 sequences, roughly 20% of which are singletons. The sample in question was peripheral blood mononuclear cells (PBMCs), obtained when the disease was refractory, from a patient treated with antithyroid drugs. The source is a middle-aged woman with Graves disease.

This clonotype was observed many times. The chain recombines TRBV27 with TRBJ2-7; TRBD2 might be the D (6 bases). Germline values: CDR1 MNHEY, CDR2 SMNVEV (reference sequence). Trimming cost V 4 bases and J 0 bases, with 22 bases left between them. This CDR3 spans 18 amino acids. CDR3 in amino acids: CASSWGTPLASSSYEQYF. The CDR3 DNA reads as TGTGCCAGCAGTTGGGGGACCCCCCTAGCGTCTAGCTCCTACGAGCAGTACTTC.

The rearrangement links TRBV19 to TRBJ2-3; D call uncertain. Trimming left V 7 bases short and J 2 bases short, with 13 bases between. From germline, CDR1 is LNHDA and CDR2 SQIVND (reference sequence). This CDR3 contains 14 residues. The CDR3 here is CASKPFLHTDTQYF. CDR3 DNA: TGTGCCAGTAAACCCTTCCTCCACACAGATACGCAGTATTTT.

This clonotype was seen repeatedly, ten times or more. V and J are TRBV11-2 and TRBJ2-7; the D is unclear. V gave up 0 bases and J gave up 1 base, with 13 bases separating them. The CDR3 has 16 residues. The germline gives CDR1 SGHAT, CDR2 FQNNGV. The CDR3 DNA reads TGTGCCAGCAGCTTAGACTCTCACGCAGTGTCCTACGAGCAGTACTTC. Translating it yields CASSLDSHAVSYEQYF.

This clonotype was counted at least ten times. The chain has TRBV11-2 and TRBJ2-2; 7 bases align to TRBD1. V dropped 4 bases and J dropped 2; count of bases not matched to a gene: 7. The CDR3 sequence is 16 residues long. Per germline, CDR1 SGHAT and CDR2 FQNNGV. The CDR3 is CASSYRQGVNTGELFF. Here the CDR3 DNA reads TGTGCCAGCAGCTACCGGCAGGGGGTAAACACCGGGGAGCTGTTTTTT.

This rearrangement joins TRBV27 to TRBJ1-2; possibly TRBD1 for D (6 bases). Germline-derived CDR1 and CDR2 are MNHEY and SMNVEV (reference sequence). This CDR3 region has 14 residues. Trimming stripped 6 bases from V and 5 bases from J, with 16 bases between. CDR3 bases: TGTGCCAGCAGACCCGCCGGGACATTGTATGGCTACACCTTC. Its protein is CASRPAGTLYGYTF.

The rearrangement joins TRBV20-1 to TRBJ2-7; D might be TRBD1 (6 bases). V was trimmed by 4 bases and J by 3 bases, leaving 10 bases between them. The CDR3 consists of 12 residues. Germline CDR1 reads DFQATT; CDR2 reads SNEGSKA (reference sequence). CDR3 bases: TGCAGTGCTAAGGACAGCTTCTACGAGCAGTACTTC. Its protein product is CSAKDSFYEQYF.

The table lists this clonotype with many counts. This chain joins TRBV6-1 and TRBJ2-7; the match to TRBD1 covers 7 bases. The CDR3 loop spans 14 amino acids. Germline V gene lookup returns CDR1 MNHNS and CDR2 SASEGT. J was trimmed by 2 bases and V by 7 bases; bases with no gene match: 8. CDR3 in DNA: TGTGCCAGCACTCGACAGGGTTTCACCTACGAGCAGTACTTC. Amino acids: CASTRQGFTYEQYF.

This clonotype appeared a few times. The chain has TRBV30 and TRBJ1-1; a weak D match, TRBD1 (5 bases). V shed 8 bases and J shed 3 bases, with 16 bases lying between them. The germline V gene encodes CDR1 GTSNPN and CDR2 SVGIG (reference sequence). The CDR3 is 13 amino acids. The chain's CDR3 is CAQGVRGDTEAFF. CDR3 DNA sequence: TGTGCCCAAGGGGTTCGGGGGGACACTGAAGCTTTCTTT.

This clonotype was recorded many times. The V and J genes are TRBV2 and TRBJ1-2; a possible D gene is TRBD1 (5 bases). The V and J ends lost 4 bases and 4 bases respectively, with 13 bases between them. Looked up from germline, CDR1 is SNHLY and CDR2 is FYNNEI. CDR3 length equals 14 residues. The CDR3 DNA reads TGTGCCAGCAGTGGGTCGACAGCTATCTATGGCTACACCTTC. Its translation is CASSGSTAIYGYTF.

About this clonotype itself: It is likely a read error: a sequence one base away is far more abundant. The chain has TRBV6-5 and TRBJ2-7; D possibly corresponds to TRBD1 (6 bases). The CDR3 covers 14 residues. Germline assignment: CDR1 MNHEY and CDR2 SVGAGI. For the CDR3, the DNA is TGTGCCAGCAGTTTTACCGGGACAACCCTCGAGCAGCACTTC. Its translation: CASSFTGTTLEQHF.

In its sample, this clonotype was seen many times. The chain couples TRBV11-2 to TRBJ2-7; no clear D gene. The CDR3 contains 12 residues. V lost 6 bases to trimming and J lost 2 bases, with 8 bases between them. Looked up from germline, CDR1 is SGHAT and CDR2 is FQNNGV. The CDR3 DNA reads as TGTGCCAGCAGGCATCGGGCCTACGAGCAGTACTTC. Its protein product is CASRHRAYEQYF.

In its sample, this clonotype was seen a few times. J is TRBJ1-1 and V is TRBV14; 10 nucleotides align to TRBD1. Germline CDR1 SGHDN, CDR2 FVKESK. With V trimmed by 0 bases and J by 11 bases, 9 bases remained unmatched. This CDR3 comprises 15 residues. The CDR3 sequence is CASSQDLGTGEEAFF. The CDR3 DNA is TGTGCCAGCAGCCAAGACCTCGGGACAGGGGAGGAGGCTTTCTTT.

The CDR3 sequence: CASSRTPDTQYF. The CDR3 DNA is TGTGCCAGCAGCCGGACTCCAGATACGCAGTATTTT. V and J are TRBV6-2 or TRBV6-3 and TRBJ2-3; TRBD2 might be the D (5 bases). Trimming cost V 6 bases and J 4 bases, with 8 bases left between them. The CDR3 contains 12 residues. Germline assignment: CDR1 MNHEY and CDR2 SVGEGT.

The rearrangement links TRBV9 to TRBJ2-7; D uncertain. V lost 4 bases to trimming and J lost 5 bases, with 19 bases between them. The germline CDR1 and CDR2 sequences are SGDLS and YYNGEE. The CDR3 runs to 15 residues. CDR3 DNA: TGTGCCAGCAGCACCTCGGCTCTCCCTCTCGACGAGCAGTACTTC. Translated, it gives CASSTSALPLDEQYF.

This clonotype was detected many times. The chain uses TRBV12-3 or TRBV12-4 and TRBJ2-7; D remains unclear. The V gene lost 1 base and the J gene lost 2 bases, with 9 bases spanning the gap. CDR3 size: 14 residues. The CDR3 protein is CASSLVGSTYEQYF. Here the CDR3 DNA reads TGTGCCAGCAGTTTAGTAGGGTCCACCTACGAGCAGTACTTC.

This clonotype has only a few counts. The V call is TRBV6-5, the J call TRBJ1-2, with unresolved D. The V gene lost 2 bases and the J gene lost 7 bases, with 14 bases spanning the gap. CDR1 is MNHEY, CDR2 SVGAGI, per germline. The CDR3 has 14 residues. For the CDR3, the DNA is TGTGCCAGCAGTTACCGGTCGGCTGGCAGTGGCTACACCTTC. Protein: CASSYRSAGSGYTF.

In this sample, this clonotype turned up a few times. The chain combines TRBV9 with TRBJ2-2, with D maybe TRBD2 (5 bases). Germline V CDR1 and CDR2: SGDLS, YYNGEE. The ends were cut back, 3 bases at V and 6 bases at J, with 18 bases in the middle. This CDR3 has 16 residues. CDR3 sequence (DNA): TGTGCCAGCAGCGGCAGCAGGTCCGGAGGCCCCGGGGAGCTGTTTTTT. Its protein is CASSGSRSGGPGELFF.

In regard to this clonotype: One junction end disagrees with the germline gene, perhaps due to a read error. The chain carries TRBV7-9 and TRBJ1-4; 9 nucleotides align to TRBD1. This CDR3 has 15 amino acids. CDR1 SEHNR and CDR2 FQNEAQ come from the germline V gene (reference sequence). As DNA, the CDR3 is TGTGCCGGCAGCTCCCGGACAGGGGAGGCGGAAAAACTGTTTTTT. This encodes CAGSSRTGEAEKLFF.

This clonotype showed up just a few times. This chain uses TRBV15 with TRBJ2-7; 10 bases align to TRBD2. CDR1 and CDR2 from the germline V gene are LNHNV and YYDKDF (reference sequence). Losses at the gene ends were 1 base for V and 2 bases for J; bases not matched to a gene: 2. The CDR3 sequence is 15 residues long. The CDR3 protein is CATSRGTSGTYEQYF. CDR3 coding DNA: TGTGCCACCAGCAGAGGGACTAGCGGTACCTACGAGCAGTACTTC.

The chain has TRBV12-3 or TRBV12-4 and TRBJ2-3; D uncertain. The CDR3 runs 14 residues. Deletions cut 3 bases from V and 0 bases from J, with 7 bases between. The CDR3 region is CASSFLTSTDTQYF. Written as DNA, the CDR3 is TGTGCCAGCAGTTTTCTGACTAGCACAGATACGCAGTATTTT.

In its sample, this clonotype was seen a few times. The CDR3: CATSRRISLAGLYEQYF. For the CDR3, the DNA is TGTGCCACCAGCAGAAGAATTTCACTAGCGGGACTCTACGAGCAGTACTTC. The J gene is TRBJ2-7, the V gene TRBV15, with 10 bases aligning to TRBD2. CDR1 and CDR2 (germline): LNHNV, YYDKDF (reference sequence). This CDR3 region has 17 residues. V lost 2 bases to trimming and J lost 3 bases; unmatched junction nucleotides: 10.

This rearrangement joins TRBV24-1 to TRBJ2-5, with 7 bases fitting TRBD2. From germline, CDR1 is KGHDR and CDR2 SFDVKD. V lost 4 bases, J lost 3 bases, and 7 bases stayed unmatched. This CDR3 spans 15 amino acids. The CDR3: CATSDHHGGEETQYF. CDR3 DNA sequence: TGTGCCACCAGTGACCACCATGGGGGGGAAGAGACCCAGTACTTC.

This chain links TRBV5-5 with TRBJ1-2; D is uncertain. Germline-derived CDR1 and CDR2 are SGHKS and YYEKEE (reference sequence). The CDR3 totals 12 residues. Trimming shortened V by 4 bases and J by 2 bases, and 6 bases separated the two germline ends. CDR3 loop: CASSTRNYGYTF. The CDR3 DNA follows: TGTGCCAGCAGCACCCGGAACTATGGCTACACCTTC. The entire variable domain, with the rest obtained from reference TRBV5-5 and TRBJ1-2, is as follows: DAGVTQSPTHLIKTRGQQVTLRCSPISGHKSVSWYQQVLGQGPQFIFQYYEKEERGRGNFPDRFSARQFPNYSSELNVNALLLGDSALYLCASSTRNYGYTFGSGTRLTVV.

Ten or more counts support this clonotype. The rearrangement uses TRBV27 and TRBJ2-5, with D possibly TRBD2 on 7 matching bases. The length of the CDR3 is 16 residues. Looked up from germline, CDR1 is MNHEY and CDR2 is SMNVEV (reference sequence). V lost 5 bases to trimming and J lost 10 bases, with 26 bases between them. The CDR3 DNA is TGTGCCAGCAGTACCCGGGGGCCTAGCGGACTTCTAGACCAGTACTTC. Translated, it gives CASSTRGPSGLLDQYF.

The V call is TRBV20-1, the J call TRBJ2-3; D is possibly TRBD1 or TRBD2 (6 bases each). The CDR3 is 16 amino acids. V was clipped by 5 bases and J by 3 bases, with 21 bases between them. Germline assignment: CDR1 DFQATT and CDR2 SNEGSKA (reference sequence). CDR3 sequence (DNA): TGCAGTGCTGGCCCCTCTGGGGGGCTTTGGACAGATACGCAGTATTTT. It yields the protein CSAGPSGGLWTDTQYF.

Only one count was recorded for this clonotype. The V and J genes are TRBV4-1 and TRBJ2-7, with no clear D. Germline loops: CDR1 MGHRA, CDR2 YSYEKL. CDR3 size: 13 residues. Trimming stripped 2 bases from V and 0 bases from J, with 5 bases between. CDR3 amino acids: CASSQWSSYEQYF. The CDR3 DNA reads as TGCGCCAGCAGCCAATGGAGCTCCTACGAGCAGTACTTC.

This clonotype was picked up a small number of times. CDR3 coding DNA: TGCAGTGCTAGAGATGTGTCCGGGGCTTTGTATGGCTACACCTTC. Amino acids: CSARDVSGALYGYTF. The rearrangement joins TRBV20-1 to TRBJ1-2; maybe TRBD1 (5 bases). Germline values: CDR1 DFQATT, CDR2 SNEGSKA (reference sequence). Trimming removed 0 bases at V and 5 bases at J, with 16 bases between. CDR3 length equals 15 residues.

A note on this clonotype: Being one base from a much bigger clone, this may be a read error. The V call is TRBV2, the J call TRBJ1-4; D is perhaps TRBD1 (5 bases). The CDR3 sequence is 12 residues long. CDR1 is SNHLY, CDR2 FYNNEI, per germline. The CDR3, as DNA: TGTGCCAGCAGACAAACAGGAGAAAAACTGCTTTTT. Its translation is CASRQTGEKLLF. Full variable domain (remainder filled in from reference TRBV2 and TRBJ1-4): EPEVTQTPSHQVTQMGQEVILRCVPISNHLYFYWYRQILGQKVEFLVSFYNNEISEKSEIFDDQFSVERPDGSNFTLKIRSTKLEDSAMYFCASRQTGEKLLFGSGTQLSVL.